The rows below give T cell receptor beta chains drawn from one sample of a study of control samples from healthy donors and cancer patients. Profiled with immunoSEQ multiplex PCR; TCRdb holds only in-frame clones, not every one. The sample contains about 130,000 clones, around 96% of which appear only once. Source material: blood. Receptors originate from a young man in good health. CDR3s include the opening cysteine and the closing phenylalanine or tryptophan. D genes are given only for firm matches. Where a row states a size, it is once, few, many or the class of an expanded clone; other rows omit it.

v_gene	d_gene	j_gene	abundance	CDR3nt	CDR3aa
TRBV4-1	NA	TRBJ1-4	NA	TGCGCCAGCAGCCAAGTCCCCGACTTGGGGGAGGAACTGTTTTTT	CASSQVPDLGEELFF
TRBV11-3	NA	TRBJ2-1	NA	TGTGCCAGCAGCCCAAGACTAGTTTACTTCTCCTACAATGAGCAGTTCTTC	CASSPRLVYFSYNEQFF
TRBV2	TRBD1	TRBJ1-5	NA	TGTGCCAGCAGGTTAGACAGGGGGAATCAGCCCCAGCATTTT	CASRLDRGNQPQHF
TRBV2	TRBD1	TRBJ1-1	once	TGTGCCAGCAGTGAACGTGACAGGGTGAACACTGAAGCTTTCTTT	CASSERDRVNTEAFF
TRBV10-3	NA	TRBJ1-1	NA	TGTGCCATCAGTGGGAGGAACACTGAAGCTTTCTTT	CAISGRNTEAFF
TRBV27	NA	TRBJ2-1	NA	TGTGCCAGCAGTCTGAGCTCCTACAATGAGCAGTTCTTC	CASSLSSYNEQFF
TRBV6-2/TRBV6-3	NA	TRBJ2-1	NA	TGTGCCAGCAGTCCCCGGGACTTCAAGATACCAAATGAGCAGTTCTTC	CASSPRDFKIPNEQFF
TRBV28	NA	TRBJ2-5	NA	TGTGCCAGCGGAAGACACTATCAAGAGACCCAGTACTTC	CASGRHYQETQYF
TRBV27	NA	TRBJ1-6	NA	TGTGCCAGCAGTTTGGGGGTAGGATATTCACCCCTCCACTTT	CASSLGVGYSPLHF
TRBV27	TRBD1	TRBJ1-5	NA	TGTGCCAGCAGGTTGACAGGGAGGGGTTATAGCAATCAGCCCCAGCATTTT	CASRLTGRGYSNQPQHF
TRBV6-5	NA	TRBJ1-1	NA	TGTGCCAGCACCCCAGACAGAAACACTGAAGCTTTCTTT	CASTPDRNTEAFF
TRBV6-5	TRBD1	TRBJ1-4	NA	TGTGCCAGCAGTAACAGGGGAGGAAATGAAAAACTGTTTTTT	CASSNRGGNEKLFF
TRBV28	TRBD1	TRBJ1-5	NA	TGTGCCATTTCCCAGGGGGCACGTACTCAGCCCCAGCATTTT	CAISQGARTQPQHF
TRBV9	NA	TRBJ2-1	NA	TGTGCCAGCAGCGTCTGGCCGGGGTTCAATGAGCAGTTCTTC	CASSVWPGFNEQFF
TRBV27	TRBD1	TRBJ1-2	NA	TGTGCCAGCAGTCCAGGACAGGGGGCGATCAGGAGCTATGGCTACACCTTC	CASSPGQGAIRSYGYTF
TRBV19	NA	TRBJ2-1	NA	TGTGCCAGTAGTATGCCCTACTACAATGAGCAGTTCTTC	CASSMPYYNEQFF
TRBV7-2	NA	TRBJ2-1	NA	TGTGCCAGCAGGGGGAAACACACAAACTCCTACAATGAGCAGTTCTTC	CASRGKHTNSYNEQFF
TRBV3-1/TRBV3-2	NA	TRBJ2-5	NA	TGTGCCAGCAGCCAAGATCGGAATCTCATTGGGACCCAGTACTTC	CASSQDRNLIGTQYF
TRBV5-1	NA	TRBJ1-2	NA	TGCGCCAGCAGCTTTTGGGGTCGGGGCTACACCTTC	CASSFWGRGYTF
TRBV2	TRBD1	TRBJ1-1	NA	TGTGCCAGCAGTGGGGACAGATCCTCGGGGGACACTGAAGCTTTCTTT	CASSGDRSSGDTEAFF
TRBV12-3/TRBV12-4	TRBD1	TRBJ1-2	NA	TGTGCCAGCAGTTATCACAGGGGCTATGGCTACACCTTC	CASSYHRGYGYTF
TRBV12-3/TRBV12-4	NA	TRBJ1-2	few	TGTGCCAGCAGCAGGACAGCAACAAATGGCTACACCTTC	CASSRTATNGYTF
TRBV2	NA	TRBJ2-1	NA	TGTGCCAGGGACGTTCCCCTCGGTAGAAATGAGCAGTTCTTC	CARDVPLGRNEQFF
TRBV10-3	NA	TRBJ1-4	NA	TGTGCCATCAGTGAGTCGCAGGGGAGGCCTAATGAAAAACTGTTTTTT	CAISESQGRPNEKLFF
TRBV10-1	NA	TRBJ2-1	NA	TGCGCCAGCAGTGACGGGACGGCCGCTTTTCCCTACAATGAGCAGTTCTTC	CASSDGTAAFPYNEQFF
TRBV6-1	TRBD1	TRBJ1-6	NA	TGTGCCAGCAGTAGTACCGGGACAGGCCTCCTACCGCGCCACTTT	CASSSTGTGLLPRHF
TRBV5-1	NA	TRBJ2-7	once	TGCGCCAGCAGCTTGGACGGGGGCGACGAGCAGTACTTC	CASSLDGGDEQYF
TRBV30	NA	TRBJ1-6	NA	TGTGCCTGGGAATTAGGACAGAATTCACCCCTCCACTTT	CAWELGQNSPLHF
TRBV6-5	NA	TRBJ2-7	NA	TGTGCCAGCAACGGCGGGGGCTTCCCCACCTACGAGCAGTACTTC	CASNGGGFPTYEQYF
TRBV29-1	NA	TRBJ2-3	NA	TGCAGCGTCCCTGTTTCTAGTGATACGCAGTATTTT	CSVPVSSDTQYF
TRBV28	TRBD1	TRBJ1-5	NA	TGTGCCAGCAGTTTCGGTAGACAGGGAAATAATCAGCCCCAGCATTTT	CASSFGRQGNNQPQHF
TRBV5-6	NA	TRBJ1-1	NA	TGTGCCAGCAGCTTGAACCCCTCTGAAGCTTTCTTT	CASSLNPSEAFF
TRBV30	NA	TRBJ1-5	once	TGTGCCTGGAGCCGGGCTGACACCCGGGATCAGCCCCAGCATTTT	CAWSRADTRDQPQHF
TRBV5-1	NA	TRBJ2-7	NA	TGCGCCAGCAGCATCGCTAGCAACTCCTACGAGCAGTACTTC	CASSIASNSYEQYF
TRBV12-5	NA	TRBJ1-2	NA	TGTGCTAGTGGTGACTTCAACCCCTGGGGCTACACCTTC	CASGDFNPWGYTF
TRBV4-3	NA	TRBJ1-2	NA	TGCGCCAGCAGCCAAGATCGGTCCGGGGCGCTTGGATATGGCTACACCTTC	CASSQDRSGALGYGYTF
TRBV5-4	NA	TRBJ1-2	NA	TGTGCCAGCAGCCCCCGGGAGGGTGCGGGCTATGGCTACACCTTC	CASSPREGAGYGYTF
TRBV4-3	NA	TRBJ1-6	NA	TGCGCCAGCAGCCAAGATTCAGAGTATAATTCACCCCTCCACTTT	CASSQDSEYNSPLHF
TRBV4-3	TRBD2	TRBJ2-1	NA	TGCGCCAGCAGCCAAGATCACGGGAGGACTTCCTACAATGAGCAGTTCTTC	CASSQDHGRTSYNEQFF
TRBV5-1	NA	TRBJ2-2	once	TGCGCCAGCAGCTTGGGGACGACAGAAGCGAACACCGGGGAGCTGTTTTTT	CASSLGTTEANTGELFF
TRBV29-1	TRBD1	TRBJ2-1	NA	TGCAGCGTTACGGGACAGGGGACTGACAATGAGCAGTTCTTC	CSVTGQGTDNEQFF
TRBV7-9	TRBD1	TRBJ2-2	NA	TGTGCCAGCAGCCGCGCGGGACAGGGGGCAGCCGGGGAGCTGTTTTTT	CASSRAGQGAAGELFF
TRBV5-1	NA	TRBJ1-5	NA	TGCGCCAGCAGCCTGGATTACGGGGTCAATCAGCCCCAGCATTTT	CASSLDYGVNQPQHF
TRBV7-9	NA	TRBJ2-2	NA	TGTGCCAGCAGCCCCTGGGGGGGCTCTCTTGACACCGGGGAGCTGTTTTTT	CASSPWGGSLDTGELFF
TRBV28	NA	TRBJ2-1	NA	TGTGCCAGCAGTTCTGGGACTGCCCTCTCCTACAATGAGCAGTTCTTC	CASSSGTALSYNEQFF
TRBV5-4	NA	TRBJ2-7	few	TGTGCCAGCAGCTTGGGTCAGGGGACCTCCTACGAGCAGTACTTC	CASSLGQGTSYEQYF
TRBV28	NA	TRBJ1-1	NA	TGTGCCAGCACTATGAACACTGAAGCTTTCTTT	CASTMNTEAFF
TRBV12-3/TRBV12-4	NA	TRBJ2-7	once	TGTGCCAGCAGTTTCGGGGTTTCCTACGAGCAGTACTTC	CASSFGVSYEQYF
TRBV19	NA	TRBJ1-5	once	TGTGCCAGTAGCAGGGATCATGGAGGCAGCAATCAGCCCCAGCATTTT	CASSRDHGGSNQPQHF
TRBV11-2	NA	TRBJ1-3	NA	TGTGCCAGCAGCTTAGTTATGGTAGGAGGAAACACCATATATTTT	CASSLVMVGGNTIYF
TRBV5-4	TRBD1	TRBJ1-1	NA	TGTGCCAGCAGCCATCCTCCGGGACAGCCTATGAACACTGAAGCTTTCTTT	CASSHPPGQPMNTEAFF
TRBV18	TRBD1	TRBJ2-5	NA	TGTGCCAGCTCACCGGACAGGGTCGGAGAGACCCAGTACTTC	CASSPDRVGETQYF
TRBV13	TRBD1	TRBJ1-2	NA	TGTGCCAGCAGTTCCCCCAGGGGGCGCGGCTATGGCTACACCTTC	CASSSPRGRGYGYTF
TRBV5-1	TRBD1	TRBJ2-2	NA	TGCGCCAGCAGCTCCCAACAGGGGGCGGGAACCGGGGAGCTGTTTTTT	CASSSQQGAGTGELFF
TRBV7-9	NA	TRBJ2-1	NA	TGTGCCAGCAGCGCCTTGGCCTGGATCGATGAGCAGTTCTTC	CASSALAWIDEQFF